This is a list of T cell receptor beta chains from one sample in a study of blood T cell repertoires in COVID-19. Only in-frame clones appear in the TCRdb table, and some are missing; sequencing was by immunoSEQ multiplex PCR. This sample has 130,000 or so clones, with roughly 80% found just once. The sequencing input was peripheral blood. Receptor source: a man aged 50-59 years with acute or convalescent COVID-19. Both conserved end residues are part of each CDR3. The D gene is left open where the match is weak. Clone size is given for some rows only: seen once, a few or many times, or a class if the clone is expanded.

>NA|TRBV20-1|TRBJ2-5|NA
CSAQDETQYF
TGCAGTGCTCAGGATGAGACCCAGTACTTC
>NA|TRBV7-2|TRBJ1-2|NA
CASSTSDMNYGYTF
TGTGCCAGCAGCACCTCGGACATGAACTATGGCTACACCTTC
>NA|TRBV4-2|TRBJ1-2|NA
CASSQDTGGGYGYTF
TGTGCCAGCAGCCAAGATACGGGGGGCGGCTATGGCTACACCTTC
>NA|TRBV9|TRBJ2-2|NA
CASSARGTPDTGELFF
TGTGCCAGCAGCGCAAGGGGGACACCCGACACCGGGGAGCTGTTTTTT
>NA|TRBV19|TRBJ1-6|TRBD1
CASSASQGEYASPLHF
TGTGCCAGTAGTGCCTCTCAGGGGGAGTATGCTTCACCCCTCCACTTT
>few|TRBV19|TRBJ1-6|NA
CAVQGDNSPLHF
TGTGCCGTACAGGGTGATAATTCACCCCTCCACTTT
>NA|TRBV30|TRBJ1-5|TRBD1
CAWSPKKGTVGNQPQHF
TGTGCCTGGAGCCCGAAAAAGGGGACAGTCGGGAATCAGCCCCAGCATTTT
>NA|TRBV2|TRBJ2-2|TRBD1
CASRRTGGLQTGELFF
TGTGCCAGCAGGAGAACAGGGGGCCTTCAAACCGGGGAGCTGTTTTTT
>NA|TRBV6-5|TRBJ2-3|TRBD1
CASSPTGVLDTQYF
TGTGCCAGCAGCCCCACAGGGGTTTTGGATACGCAGTATTTT
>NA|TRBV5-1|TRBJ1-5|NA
CASSSEAGNQPQHF
TGCGCCAGCAGCTCCGAAGCCGGCAATCAGCCCCAGCATTTT
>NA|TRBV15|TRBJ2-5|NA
CATSRVETETQYF
TGTGCCACCAGCAGAGTAGAAACGGAGACCCAGTACTTC
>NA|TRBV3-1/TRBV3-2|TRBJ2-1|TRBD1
CASSRRGFGNEQFF
TGTGCCAGCAGCCGCAGGGGGTTTGGGAATGAGCAGTTCTTC
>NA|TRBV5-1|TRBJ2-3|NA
CASSLVGYREDTQYF
TGCGCCAGCAGCTTGGTGGGTTACAGGGAAGATACGCAGTATTTT
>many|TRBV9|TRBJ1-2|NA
CASSTRAPISNYGYTF
TGTGCCAGCAGTACGCGGGCTCCCATTTCTAACTATGGCTACACCTTC
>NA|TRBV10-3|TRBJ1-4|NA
CAISGGQREKLFF
TGTGCCATCAGTGGGGGACAAAGGGAAAAACTGTTTTTT
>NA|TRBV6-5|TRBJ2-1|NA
CASLFQGNSNNEQFF
TGTGCCAGCCTCTTCCAGGGGAACTCGAACAATGAGCAGTTCTTC
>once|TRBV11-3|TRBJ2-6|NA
CASTRTGSSGANVLTF
TGTGCCAGCACCAGGACGGGATCCTCTGGGGCCAACGTCCTGACTTTC
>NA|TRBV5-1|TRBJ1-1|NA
CASSTRHQGAEAFF
TGCGCCAGCAGCACACGACACCAGGGCGCTGAAGCTTTCTTT
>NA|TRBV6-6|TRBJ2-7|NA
CASSQGVRSLFHYEQYF
TGTGCCAGCAGTCAGGGAGTAAGGTCTCTCTTTCACTACGAGCAGTACTTC
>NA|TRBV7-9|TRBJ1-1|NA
CASSLGRSAGPETEAFF
TGTGCCAGCAGCTTAGGTCGTAGTGCAGGGCCCGAGACTGAAGCTTTCTTT
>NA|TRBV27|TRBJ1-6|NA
CASSPGTAGLHF
TGTGCCAGCAGCCCAGGGACGGCGGGGCTCCACTTT
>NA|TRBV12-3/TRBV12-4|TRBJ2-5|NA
CASSFSGGTQYF
TGTGCCAGCAGTTTCAGTGGTGGGACCCAGTACTTC
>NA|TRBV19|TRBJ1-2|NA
CASSIVWAADGYTF
TGTGCCAGTAGTATTGTGTGGGCAGCAGATGGCTACACCTTC
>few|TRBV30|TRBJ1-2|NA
CAWKKPGSYGYTF
TGTGCCTGGAAGAAACCGGGGAGCTATGGCTACACCTTC
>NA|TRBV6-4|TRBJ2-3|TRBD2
CASSPTSGGADTQYF
TGTGCCAGCAGTCCGACTAGCGGGGGTGCGGATACGCAGTATTTT
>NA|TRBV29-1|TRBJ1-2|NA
CSVTGGGHGYGYTF
TGCAGCGTAACGGGTGGGGGACATGGCTATGGCTACACCTTC
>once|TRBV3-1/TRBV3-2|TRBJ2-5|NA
CASSQTRTALIETQYF
TGTGCCAGCAGCCAGACGCGGACTGCCCTTATCGAGACCCAGTACTTC
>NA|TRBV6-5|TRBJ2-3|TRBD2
CASSYTRLAVPDTQYF
TGTGCCAGCAGTTACACGAGACTAGCGGTCCCAGATACGCAGTATTTT
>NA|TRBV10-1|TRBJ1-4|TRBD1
CASSLPGQGISEKLFF
TGCGCCAGCAGTCTGCCGGGACAGGGGATAAGTGAAAAACTGTTTTTT
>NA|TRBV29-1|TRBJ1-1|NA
CSADSLNTEAFF
TGCAGCGCCGACAGTTTGAACACTGAAGCTTTCTTT
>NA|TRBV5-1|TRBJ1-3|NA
CASSLDNPGNTIYF
TGCGCCAGCAGCTTGGACAATCCCGGGAACACCATATATTTT
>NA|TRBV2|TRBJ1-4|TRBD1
CASSWTGTNEKLFF
TGTGCCAGCAGTTGGACAGGGACTAATGAAAAACTGTTTTTT
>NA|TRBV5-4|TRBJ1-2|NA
CASSNRVNYGYTF
TGTGCCAGCAGCAACAGGGTTAACTATGGCTACACCTTC
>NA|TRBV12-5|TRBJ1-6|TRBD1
CASGLSGGMAPLHF
TGTGCTAGTGGTTTGTCAGGGGGTATGGCACCCCTCCACTTT
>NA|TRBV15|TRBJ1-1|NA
CATGRGKNTEAFF
TGTGCCACCGGGCGGGGAAAGAACACTGAAGCTTTCTTT
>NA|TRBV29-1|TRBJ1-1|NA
CSVPGGTEAFF
TGCAGCGTGCCCGGAGGCACTGAAGCTTTCTTT
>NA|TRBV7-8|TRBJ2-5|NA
CASSLQGETQYF
TGTGCCAGCAGCTTACAGGGGGAGACCCAGTACTTC
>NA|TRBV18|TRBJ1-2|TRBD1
CASSPPTTGGIGYTF
TGTGCCAGCTCACCACCAACCACAGGGGGCATTGGCTACACCTTC
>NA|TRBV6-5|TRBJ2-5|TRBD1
CASGKGASETQYF
TGTGCCAGCGGGAAGGGGGCATCTGAGACCCAGTACTTC
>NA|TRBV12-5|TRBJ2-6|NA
CASGLVVNPRAPGANVLTF
TGTGCTAGTGGTTTGGTAGTTAATCCCAGGGCACCTGGGGCCAACGTCCTGACTTTC
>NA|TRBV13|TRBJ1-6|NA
CASSSGDGTNFAPLHF
TGTGCCAGCAGCTCCGGGGACGGGACTAATTTTGCACCCCTCCACTTT
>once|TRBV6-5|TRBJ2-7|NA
CASQITYEQYF
TGTGCCAGTCAGATTACCTACGAGCAGTACTTC
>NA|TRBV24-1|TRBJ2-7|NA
CATSDPKQPLGQAPYEQYF
TGTGCCACCAGTGACCCCAAACAGCCCTTGGGGCAAGCTCCCTACGAGCAGTACTTC
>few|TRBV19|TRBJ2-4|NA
CASSIQGQQNIQYF
TGTGCCAGTAGTATACAGGGTCAACAAAACATTCAGTACTTC
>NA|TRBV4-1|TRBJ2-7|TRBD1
CASSPSGQGTYEQYF
TGCGCCAGCAGCCCGTCGGGACAGGGGACCTACGAGCAGTACTTC
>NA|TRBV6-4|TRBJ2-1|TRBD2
CASSEGTSEVYEQFF
TGTGCCAGCAGTGAAGGGACTAGCGAGGTCTATGAGCAGTTCTTC
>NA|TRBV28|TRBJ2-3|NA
CASRSGFADTQYF
TGTGCCAGCAGATCAGGGTTTGCAGATACGCAGTATTTT
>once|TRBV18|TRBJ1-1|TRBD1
CASSPQEGAGTEAFF
TGTGCCAGCTCACCACAAGAGGGGGCCGGCACTGAAGCTTTCTTT
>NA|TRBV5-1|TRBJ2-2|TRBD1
CASSLGTGVNTGELFF
TGCGCCAGCAGCTTGGGGACAGGGGTGAACACCGGGGAGCTGTTTTTT
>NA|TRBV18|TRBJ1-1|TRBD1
CASSSLQGNMNTEAFF
TGTGCCAGCTCTTCGCTACAGGGGAACATGAACACTGAAGCTTTCTTT
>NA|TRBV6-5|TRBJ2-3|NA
CASLSTDTQYF
TGTGCCAGCCTAAGCACAGATACGCAGTATTTT
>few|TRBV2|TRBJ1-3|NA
CASRLTGNTIYF
TGTGCCAGCAGACTCACTGGAAACACCATATATTTT
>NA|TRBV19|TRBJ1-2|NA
CASTNAVSNGYTF
TGTGCCAGTACAAACGCAGTTTCCAATGGCTACACCTTC